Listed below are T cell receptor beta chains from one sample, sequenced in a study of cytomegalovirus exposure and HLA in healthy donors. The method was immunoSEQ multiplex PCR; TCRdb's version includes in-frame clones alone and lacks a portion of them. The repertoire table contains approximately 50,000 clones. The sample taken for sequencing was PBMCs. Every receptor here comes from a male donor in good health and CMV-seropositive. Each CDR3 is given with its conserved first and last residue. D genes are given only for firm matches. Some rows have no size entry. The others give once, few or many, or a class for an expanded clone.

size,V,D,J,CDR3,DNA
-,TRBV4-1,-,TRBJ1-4,CASSQGQGLEKLFF,TGCGCCAGCAGCCAAGGGCAGGGACTTGAAAAACTGTTTTTT
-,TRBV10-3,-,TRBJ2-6,CAIRPDIASGANVLTF,TGTGCCATCAGGCCGGACATAGCCTCTGGGGCCAACGTCCTGACTTTC
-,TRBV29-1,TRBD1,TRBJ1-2,CSAGQDYGYTF,TGCAGCGCGGGACAGGACTATGGCTACACCTTC
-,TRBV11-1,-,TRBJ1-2,CASSSDTGGYGYTF,TGTGCCAGCAGCTCCGACACGGGGGGGTATGGCTACACCTTC
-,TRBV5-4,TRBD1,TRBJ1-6,CASSTQLTGFNSPLHF,TGTGCCAGCAGCACCCAACTGACAGGGTTTAATTCACCCCTCCACTTT
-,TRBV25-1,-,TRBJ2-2,CASSLRESGELFF,TGTGCCAGCAGCCTCAGGGAAAGCGGGGAGCTGTTTTTT
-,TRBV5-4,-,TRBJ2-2,CASGLGGGGNTGELFF,TGTGCCAGCGGCTTGGGCGGGGGCGGGAACACCGGGGAGCTGTTTTTT
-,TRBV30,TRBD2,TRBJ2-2,CAWSHGGAGGSGELFF,TGTGCCTGGAGCCACGGGGGGGCCGGAGGATCCGGGGAGCTGTTTTTT
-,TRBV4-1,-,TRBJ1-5,CASSQAGSNQPQHF,TGCGCCAGCAGTCAAGCAGGTAGCAATCAGCCCCAGCATTTT
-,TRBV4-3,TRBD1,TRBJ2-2,CASSQTAGTGNTGELFF,TGCGCCAGCAGCCAGACGGCCGGGACAGGGAACACCGGGGAGCTGTTTTTT
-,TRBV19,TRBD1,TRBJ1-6,CASSIEGAWNSPLHF,TGTGCCAGTAGTATCGAGGGGGCCTGGAATTCACCCCTCCACTTT
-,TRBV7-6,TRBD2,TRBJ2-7,CASSSGGGYEQYF,TGTGCCAGCAGCTCGGGAGGAGGTTACGAGCAGTACTTC
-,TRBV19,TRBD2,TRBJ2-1,CASSPGGGLYNEQFF,TGTGCCAGTAGTCCGGGCGGGGGACTTTACAATGAGCAGTTCTTC
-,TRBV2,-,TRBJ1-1,CASSGFSSGVAFF,TGTGCCAGCAGTGGTTTCAGTAGCGGTGTGGCTTTCTTT
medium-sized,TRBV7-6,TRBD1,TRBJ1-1,CASSLGTGTYTEAFF,TGTGCCAGCAGCTTAGGGACAGGGACGTACACTGAAGCTTTCTTT
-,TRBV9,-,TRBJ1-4,CASSPAPNEKLFF,TGTGCCAGCAGCCCCGCGCCTAATGAAAAACTGTTTTTT
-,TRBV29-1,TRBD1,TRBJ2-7,CSVADTGQGYEQYF,TGCAGCGTTGCCGATACCGGACAGGGCTACGAGCAGTACTTC
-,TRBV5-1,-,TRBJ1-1,CASRKGPGLQNTEAFF,TGCGCCAGCAGAAAAGGACCGGGACTGCAGAACACTGAAGCTTTCTTT
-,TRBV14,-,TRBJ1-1,CASSRQMNTEAFF,TGTGCCAGCAGCCGACAGATGAACACTGAAGCTTTCTTT
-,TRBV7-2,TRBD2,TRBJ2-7,CASSLAGTSGSYEQYF,TGTGCCAGCAGCTTAGCGGGGACTAGCGGGTCTTACGAGCAGTACTTC
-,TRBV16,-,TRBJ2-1,CASSQAAGVDEQFF,TGTGCCAGCAGCCAAGCAGCCGGGGTCGATGAGCAGTTCTTC
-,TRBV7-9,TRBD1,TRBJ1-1,CASSLGDRESEAFF,TGTGCCAGCAGCTTAGGGGACAGGGAGTCTGAAGCTTTCTTT
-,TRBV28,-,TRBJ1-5,CASSWSGQPQHF,TGTGCCAGCAGCTGGAGTGGGCAGCCCCAGCATTTT
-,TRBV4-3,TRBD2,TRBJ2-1,CASSHLAGEKYNEQFF,TGCGCCAGCAGCCATCTAGCGGGGGAAAAATACAATGAGCAGTTCTTC
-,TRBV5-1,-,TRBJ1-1,CASSLAAANTEAFF,TGCGCCAGCAGCTTGGCCGCGGCGAACACTGAAGCTTTCTTT
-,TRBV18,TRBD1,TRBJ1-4,CASSPRTGVNEKLFF,TGTGCCAGCTCACCAAGGACAGGGGTTAATGAAAAACTGTTTTTT
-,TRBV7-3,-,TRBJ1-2,CASSPGGGPEGYTF,TGTGCCAGCAGCCCCGGGGGGGGTCCGGAGGGCTACACCTTC
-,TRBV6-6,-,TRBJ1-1,CASSYSKQQNTEAFF,TGTGCCAGCAGTTACTCGAAACAGCAGAACACTGAAGCTTTCTTT
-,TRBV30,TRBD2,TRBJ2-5,CAWSAGGSGGGETQYF,TGTGCCTGGAGCGCTGGGGGTAGCGGGGGGGGCGAGACCCAGTACTTC
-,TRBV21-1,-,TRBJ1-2,CASSKKASGYGYTF,TGTGCCAGCAGCAAAAAAGCCTCGGGCTATGGCTACACCTTC
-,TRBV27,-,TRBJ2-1,CASSAVTGGRRGGYNEQFF,TGTGCCAGCAGTGCCGTGACAGGGGGTCGGCGGGGGGGATACAATGAGCAGTTCTTC
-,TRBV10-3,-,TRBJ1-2,CAISDRGVYGYTF,TGTGCCATCAGTGATCGGGGGGTCTATGGCTACACCTTC
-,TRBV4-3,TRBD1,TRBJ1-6,CASSHGQGLSSPLHF,TGCGCCAGCAGCCATGGACAGGGCCTTTCTTCACCCCTCCACTTT
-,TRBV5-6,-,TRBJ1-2,CASSGELVTNYGYTF,TGTGCCAGCAGCGGAGAACTTGTTACTAACTATGGCTACACCTTC
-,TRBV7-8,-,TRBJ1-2,CASSARVTGFRDGYTF,TGTGCCAGCAGCGCGCGGGTGACAGGTTTTCGCGATGGCTACACCTTC
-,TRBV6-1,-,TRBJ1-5,CASSEPQGGQPQHF,TGTGCCAGCAGTGAACCCCAGGGCGGTCAGCCCCAGCATTTT